Listed below are T cell receptor beta chains from one sample, sequenced in a study of shared clonotypes between healthy human individuals. The table came from immunoSEQ multiplex PCR; TCRdb's copy has only in-frame clones and leaves some out. The sample has some 1.5 million clones, 98% seen once. Material: naive CD4+ T cells sorted from blood. The origin of the receptors is a man between 25 and 39 years old in good health. Both conserved end residues are part of each CDR3. Each record gives: V gene, CDR3 protein.

V gene: TRBV5-6; CDR3 protein: CASSWPGIQNYGYTF
V gene: TRBV25-1; CDR3 protein: CASRDSWVGTGYTF
V gene: TRBV21-1; CDR3 protein: CASSRIPGSYEQYF
V gene: TRBV27; CDR3 protein: CASSFVVWGQEHTGELFF
V gene: TRBV6-5; CDR3 protein: CARDPGQGPSYEQYF
V gene: TRBV10-3; CDR3 protein: CAIRGSSSGRTTGELFF
V gene: TRBV6-1; CDR3 protein: CAGRHRGTAFYGYTF
V gene: TRBV27; CDR3 protein: CASSRTGVGDTQYF
V gene: TRBV7-2; CDR3 protein: CASSFFRPPRDLEYEQYF
V gene: TRBV6-6; CDR3 protein: CASSPGWGNQPQHF
V gene: TRBV5-1; CDR3 protein: CASSLTGYTGELFF
V gene: TRBV29-1; CDR3 protein: CSVEGYAFEAFF
V gene: TRBV14; CDR3 protein: CASRRNSGDYGYTF
V gene: TRBV11-1; CDR3 protein: CASLRTGDTGELFF
V gene: TRBV6-5; CDR3 protein: CASSRDGYEQYF
V gene: TRBV9; CDR3 protein: CASSLGTGNTEAFF
V gene: TRBV7-7; CDR3 protein: CASSVGTAREQFF
V gene: TRBV7-2; CDR3 protein: CASSSFGGQGETQYF
V gene: TRBV18; CDR3 protein: CASSPQGATGANVLTF
V gene: TRBV30; CDR3 protein: CAWSVRGREKLFF
V gene: TRBV18; CDR3 protein: CASSRDSYEQYF
V gene: TRBV4-3; CDR3 protein: CASSQAASTDTQYF
V gene: TRBV28; CDR3 protein: CARSTEQYF